This T cell receptor beta chain came from a study of regulatory T cells in long-lasting Graves disease. Study-wide results and limits: Preferential use of TRBV28, TRBJ1-2 and TRBJ2-5 was seen in persistent disease.

CDR3 length: 16 amino acids. V lost 5 bases and J lost 6; bases outside the gene matches: 15. Per the germline V gene, CDR1 is SGHAT and CDR2 is FQNNGV. This clonotype was counted many times. Its specificity is not known. The sample's time point: newly diagnosed GD, antithyroid drugs for less than 3 months. TCR sequences were obtained from RNA taken from PBMCs. Patients were from an endocrinology department in Xi'an, China. In building TCR beta libraries, iRepertoire HTBI primers were used together with Arm-PCR of CDR3 regions. Authors' methods: In the combined samples, under 80 TRBV and some 15 TRBJ segments were identified. One entry per CDR3 protein results from TCRdb running MiXCR on the multiplex PCR reads. The V and J calls and clone size come from TCRdb's table, not from the authors' own analysis. The sample carries around 420,000 distinct CDR3 sequences, 15% to 18% recorded once.

The J gene is TRBJ2-7, the V gene TRBV11-2; 8 bases are shared with TRBD2. The sequencing here drew on peripheral blood mononuclear cells (PBMCs), taken at new diagnosis, from a patient treated with antithyroid drugs. The receptor comes from a female donor with Graves disease. CDR3 sequence (DNA): TGTGCCAGCAGCCCTCAGAGGCTAGCGGGCGCCCTCGAGCAGTACTTC. The encoded protein is CASSPQRLAGALEQYF.